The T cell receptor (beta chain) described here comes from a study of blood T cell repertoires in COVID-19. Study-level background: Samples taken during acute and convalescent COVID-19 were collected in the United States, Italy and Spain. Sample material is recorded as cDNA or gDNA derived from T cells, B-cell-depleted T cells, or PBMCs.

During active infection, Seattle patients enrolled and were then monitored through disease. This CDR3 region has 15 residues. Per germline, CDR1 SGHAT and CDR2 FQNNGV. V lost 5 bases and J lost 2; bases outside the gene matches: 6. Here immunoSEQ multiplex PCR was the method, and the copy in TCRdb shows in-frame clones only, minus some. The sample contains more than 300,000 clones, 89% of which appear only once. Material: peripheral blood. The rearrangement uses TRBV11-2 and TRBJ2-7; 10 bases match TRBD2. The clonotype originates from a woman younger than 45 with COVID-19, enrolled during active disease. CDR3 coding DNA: TGTGCCAGCAGCCTAGGGACTAGCGTTCCCTACGAGCAGTACTTC. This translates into CASSLGTSVPYEQYF.